Shown below are 4 T cell receptor beta chains from a single sample sequenced in a study of regulatory T cells in long-lasting Graves disease. Arm-PCR with iRepertoire HTBI primers amplified the CDR3 regions for these TCR beta libraries. TCRdb fed the multiplex PCR reads into MiXCR, producing one record per CDR3 protein. Of about 430,000 distinct CDR3 sequences listed, around 23% are singletons. Sample time point: persistent/refractory GD, antithyroid drugs over 5 years with positive TRAb. After RNA was extracted from PBMCs, the TCR library was made from it. The sequenced sample was peripheral blood mononuclear cells (PBMCs), obtained when the disease was refractory, from a patient treated with antithyroid drugs. All receptors come from a female donor with Graves disease.

This clonotype came up many times. This chain connects TRBV6-5 to TRBJ2-7; D might be TRBD1 or TRBD2, each matching 5 bases. From germline, CDR1 is MNHEY and CDR2 SVGAGI. The V and J ends lost 1 base and 0 bases respectively, with 10 bases between them. This CDR3 contains 15 residues. CDR3 sequence (DNA): TGTGCCAGCAGTTACTTCCGGGACGACTCCTACGAGCAGTACTTC. Translated, it gives CASSYFRDDSYEQYF.

This clonotype was counted a few times. The rearrangement uses TRBV7-9 and TRBJ2-7; 8 bases are a match to TRBD2. Germline V gives CDR1 SEHNR, CDR2 FQNEAQ (reference sequence). The length of the CDR3 is 17 residues. J was trimmed by 2 bases and V by 5 bases; bases with no gene match: 14. The DNA of the CDR3 is TGTGCCAGCAGCCTATCGGGGGGGGCGCGGACTACCTACGAGCAGTACTTC. Translating it yields CASSLSGGARTTYEQYF.

This clonotype was detected ten times or more. The J gene is TRBJ1-1, the V gene TRBV2; TRBD1 matches at 9 bases. Trimming cost V 7 bases and J 2 bases; bases outside gene matches: 2. Germline V CDR1 and CDR2: SNHLY, FYNNEI. The CDR3 runs 13 residues. Written as DNA, the CDR3 is TGTGCCAGCATAACAGGGGGCAACACTGAAGCTTTCTTT. Its translation: CASITGGNTEAFF. Filled out from reference TRBV2 and TRBJ1-1, the complete variable domain reads EPEVTQTPSHQVTQMGQEVILRCVPISNHLYFYWYRQILGQKVEFLVSFYNNEISEKSEIFDDQFSVERPDGSNFTLKIRSTKLEDSAMYFCASITGGNTEAFFGQGTRLTVV.

This clonotype was picked up many times. The CDR3 DNA reads as TGTGCCAGCAGCTCCCTGGACGGAGAGGAGGATACGCAGTATTTT. This encodes CASSSLDGEEDTQYF. V usage is TRBV11-1 and J usage is TRBJ2-3; D is unclear. Trimming pared 4 bases from V and 6 bases from J, leaving 17 bases between. The CDR3 sequence is 15 residues long. Germline V gene sequence: CDR1 SGHAT, CDR2 FQDESV (reference sequence). The variable domain in full, completed from reference TRBV11-1 and TRBJ2-3, reads EAEVAQSPRYKITEKSQAVAFWCDPISGHATLYWYRQILGQGPELLVQFQDESVVDDSQLPKDRFSAERLKGVDSTLKIQPAELGDSAMYLCASSSLDGEEDTQYFGPGTRLTVL.